These 30 T cell receptor beta chains were sequenced from one sample in a study of T cells in Graves' hyperthyroidism and ophthalmopathy. RNA transcripts gave rise to amplified TCR beta CDR3 regions. The primer set for the first-round RT-PCR of the TCR CDR3 was HTBI. TCRdb redid the calling of the multiplex PCR reads with MiXCR, one entry per CDR3 protein. This sample has roughly 740,000 distinct CDR3 sequences, with about 16% found just once. Input material: blood. These receptors came from a man between 18 and 35 years old with Graves' hyperthyroidism.

This clonotype was detected ten times or more. Relative to the germline gene, one junction end is altered; a read error may explain this. This chain joins TRBV19 and TRBJ2-7, with TRBD1 identical over 11 bases. This CDR3 has 14 residues. Germline V CDR1 and CDR2: LNHDA, SQIVND (reference sequence). The CDR3 sequence is CASSIGQGAYEQYF. The CDR3 bases are TGTGCCAGCAGTATAGGACAGGGGGCGTACGAGCAGTACTTC.

This clonotype was counted only a few times. The rearrangement uses TRBV19 and TRBJ1-5; tentative D call: TRBD1 (6 bases). The ends were cut back, 6 bases at V and 7 bases at J, with 19 bases in the middle. Germline CDR1 reads LNHDA; CDR2 reads SQIVND (reference sequence). The CDR3 contains 15 residues. The CDR3 sequence: CASSHRRDKGQPQHF. CDR3 nucleotide sequence: TGTGCCAGTAGCCACCGCCGGGACAAAGGCCAGCCCCAGCATTTT.

This clonotype was found many times. The chain employs TRBV18 and TRBJ1-1, with 10 bases fitting TRBD1. Germline values: CDR1 KGHSH, CDR2 LQKENI. The CDR3 is 15 residues long. The V and J ends lost 3 bases and 3 bases, in that order; junction bases with no gene match: 4. The CDR3 loop is CASSPGTGVHTEAFF. In DNA form, the CDR3 reads TGTGCCAGCTCACCGGGGACAGGGGTTCACACTGAAGCTTTCTTT.

This clonotype was picked up a small number of times. The chain couples TRBV2 to TRBJ1-1; 7 nucleotides align to TRBD1. J lost 6 bases, V lost 6 bases, and 10 bases had no gene match. The CDR3 loop spans 14 amino acids. Per the germline V gene, CDR1 is SNHLY and CDR2 is FYNNEI. In DNA form, the CDR3 reads TGTGCCAGCAGCCGAGACAGGGAGGACCCTGAAGCTTTCTTT. Amino acid sequence: CASSRDREDPEAFF.

This clonotype was seen repeatedly, ten times or more. The chain employs TRBV27 and TRBJ2-6; 11 positions match TRBD1. Trimming took 1 base from V and 0 from J; bases not matched to a gene: 2. This CDR3 has 18 residues. Germline V gene sequence: CDR1 MNHEY, CDR2 SMNVEV (reference sequence). The CDR3 sequence: CASSLWDRGGSGANVLTF. The CDR3 DNA is TGTGCCAGCAGTTTATGGGACAGGGGGGGCTCTGGGGCCAACGTCCTGACTTTC.

This clonotype has a count of ten or more. This chain connects TRBV7-2 to TRBJ2-5; a weak D match, TRBD1 (5 bases). CDR3 length: 13 amino acids. The V end lost 6 bases, the J end lost 5 bases, and 13 bases lay between the germline ends. Germline CDR1 and CDR2: SGHTA and FQGNSA. Here the CDR3 reads CASSSGFGETQYF. CDR3 sequence (DNA): TGTGCCAGCAGTTCAGGGTTCGGGGAGACCCAGTACTTC.

The chain uses TRBV28 and TRBJ2-4, with D possibly TRBD1 on 6 matching bases. Germline V gene data show CDR1 as MDHEN and CDR2 as SYDVKM. The CDR3 runs to 11 residues. Trimming removed 4 bases at V and 16 bases at J, with 14 bases between. Here the CDR3 DNA reads TGTGCCAGCAGTTCGCCCGGACAGTCCTACTTC. Its translation: CASSSPGQSYF.

This chain joins TRBV6-1 and TRBJ1-2, with D hard to call. The CDR3 contains 13 residues. Trimming shortened V by 0 bases and J by 5 bases, and 7 bases separated the two germline ends. Per the germline V gene, CDR1 is MNHNS and CDR2 is SASEGT. In DNA, the CDR3 is TGTGCCAGCAGTGAAGCTACCCGATATGGCTACACCTTC. Its protein product is CASSEATRYGYTF.

This clonotype has a handful of counts. The chain joins TRBV5-4 to TRBJ2-3; no clear D. There are 15 residues in the CDR3. The germline V gene encodes CDR1 SGHNT and CDR2 YYREEE (reference sequence). Trimming removed 0 bases from V and 2 bases from J, with 10 bases in between. The CDR3 spells CASSLVPSHTDTQYF. The CDR3 DNA follows: TGTGCCAGCAGCTTGGTTCCCAGCCACACAGATACGCAGTATTTT.

As for this clonotype: A much larger clone lies one base from this, so it may be a read error. J is TRBJ2-1 and V is TRBV6-5; D not certain. Germline V gene data show CDR1 as MNHEY and CDR2 as SVGAGI. The CDR3 length is 13 residues. The CDR3 DNA reads TGTGCCAGCAGTTACTCGACCTACAATCAGCAGTTCTTC. Its translation: CASSYSTYNQQFF.

This clonotype was detected only a few times. The chain joins TRBV6-1 to TRBJ2-5, with TRBD1 matching over 7 bases. With V trimmed by 6 bases and J by 3 bases, 10 bases remained unmatched. Germline lookup yields CDR1 MNHNS and CDR2 SASEGT. CDR3 length equals 15 residues. This CDR3 is CASRNRGPLEETQYF. In DNA form, the CDR3 reads TGTGCCAGCAGGAACAGGGGCCCCCTGGAAGAGACCCAGTACTTC.

The sample holds many counts of this clonotype. The chain carries TRBV20-1 and TRBJ2-2; TRBD2 might be the D (5 bases). V was cut by 5 bases and J by 3 bases, with 13 bases left in between. The CDR3 is made up of 14 amino acids. The germline CDR1 and CDR2 sequences are DFQATT and SNEGSKA (reference sequence). CDR3 DNA: TGCAGTGCTGTCCCTCTTAGCGACACCGGGGAGCTGTTTTTT. Translation: CSAVPLSDTGELFF.

This clonotype showed up many times. The chain employs TRBV7-2 and TRBJ2-7; D is perhaps TRBD1 or TRBD2 (6 bases each). The CDR3 is 14 residues long. V lost 5 bases, J lost 7 bases, and 18 bases lay in between. Germline-derived CDR1 and CDR2 are SGHTA and FQGNSA. CDR3 sequence (DNA): TGTGCCAGCAGCCAGGGGACCGGAGGGAGAGAGCAGTACTTC. It specifies CASSQGTGGREQYF. The variable domain in full, with the rest retrieved from reference TRBV7-2 and TRBJ2-7, is GAGVSQSPSNKVTEKGKDVELRCDPISGHTALYWYRQSLGQGLEFLIYFQGNSAPDKSGLPSDRFSAERTGGSVSTLTIQRTQQEDSAVYLCASSQGTGGREQYFGPGTRLTVT.

This clonotype was observed at least ten times. The gene calls are TRBV20-1 and TRBJ2-1; 7 nucleotides agree with TRBD2. The length of the CDR3 is 14 residues. Germline V lookup: CDR1 DFQATT, CDR2 SNEGSKA (reference sequence). V lost 5 bases, J lost 0 bases, and 4 bases stayed unmatched. The CDR3 spells CSAQLAHSYNEQFF. CDR3 coding DNA: TGCAGTGCTCAACTAGCGCACTCCTACAATGAGCAGTTCTTC.

This clonotype has a handful of counts. The V call is TRBV29-1, the J call TRBJ2-3; D assignment may be TRBD1 or TRBD2 (5 bases each). This CDR3 region has 14 residues. Germline lookup yields CDR1 SQVTM and CDR2 ANQGSEA. The V end was cut by 0 bases, the J end by 5 bases, with 12 bases between. Here the CDR3 DNA reads TGCAGCGTTGAAGACAGGGAGACACTAGATACGCAGTATTTT. This codes for CSVEDRETLDTQYF.

V usage is TRBV7-9 and J usage is TRBJ1-6; the D gene is possibly TRBD1 (5 bases). Trimming shortened V by 5 bases and J by 8 bases, and 10 bases separated the two germline ends. From germline, CDR1 is SEHNR and CDR2 FQNEAQ (reference sequence). CDR3 length: 13 amino acids. In nucleotides, the CDR3 is TGTGCCAGCAGCGTCCCGGGACATTCACCCCTCCACTTT. Protein product: CASSVPGHSPLHF.

This clonotype turned up a few times. The chain has TRBV7-9 and TRBJ1-1, with 9 positions matching TRBD1. The CDR3 runs 14 residues. Trimming cost V 5 bases and J 4 bases; bases outside gene matches: 5. Germline V gene lookup returns CDR1 SEHNR and CDR2 FQNEAQ (reference sequence). CDR3 region: CASSDRQGGTEAFF. CDR3 bases: TGTGCCAGCAGCGACCGACAGGGGGGCACTGAAGCTTTCTTT.

This clonotype occurred a few times. The chain combines TRBV20-1 with TRBJ2-5, with a weak D call TRBD1 (5 bases). Germline V gives CDR1 DFQATT, CDR2 SNEGSKA (reference sequence). The CDR3 loop spans 13 amino acids. Trimming shortened V by 2 bases and J by 4 bases, and 11 bases separated the two germline ends. CDR3 in amino acids: CSARQGIGETQYF. The CDR3 nucleotides read TGCAGTGCTAGACAGGGAATAGGAGAGACCCAGTACTTC.

Ten or more counts support this clonotype. The V call is TRBV28, the J call TRBJ2-3; possibly TRBD2 for D (6 bases). V dropped 5 bases and J dropped 5 bases, with 20 bases sitting between them. The CDR3 extends over 16 amino acids. Germline V gene sequence: CDR1 MDHEN, CDR2 SYDVKM. Here the CDR3 DNA reads TGTGCCAGCAGTCCCTTTGTGGGGGGAGGCGGAGATACGCAGTATTTT. As protein: CASSPFVGGGGDTQYF.

V usage is TRBV7-2 and J usage is TRBJ2-7; D remains ambiguous. V was cut by 0 bases and J by 7 bases, with 16 bases left in between. This CDR3 spans 15 amino acids. The V gene's germline CDR1 is SGHTA and CDR2 FQGNSA. CDR3: CASSLASVSLREQYF. The CDR3 DNA reads TGTGCCAGCAGCTTAGCGAGTGTCAGTCTGCGGGAGCAGTACTTC.

The chain uses TRBV19 and TRBJ2-7; D perhaps matches TRBD2 (6 bases). The CDR3 is 13 amino acids. Germline assignment: CDR1 LNHDA and CDR2 SQIVND (reference sequence). Trimming left V 3 bases short and J 4 bases short, with 10 bases between. CDR3 sequence: CASSMGLAYEQYF. CDR3 sequence (DNA): TGTGCCAGTAGTATGGGGCTAGCGTACGAGCAGTACTTC. Together with reference TRBV19 and TRBJ2-7, the CDR3 gives the full variable domain: DGGITQSPKYLFRKEGQNVTLSCEQNLNHDAMYWYRQDPGQGLRLIYYSQIVNDFQKGDIAEGYSVSREKKESFPLTVTSAQKNPTAFYLCASSMGLAYEQYFGPGTRLTVT.

This clonotype has ten or more counts. The chain combines TRBV7-9 with TRBJ2-7, with D unresolved. The CDR3 spans 14 residues. The V end lost 2 bases, the J end lost 2 bases, and 10 bases lay between the germline ends. CDR1 is SEHNR and CDR2 is FQNEAQ in the germline V gene (reference sequence). The CDR3 DNA reads TGTGCCAGCAGCTTAACGGGCAGAGCCTACGAGCAGTACTTC. Protein product: CASSLTGRAYEQYF. The whole variable domain, remainder taken from reference TRBV7-9 and TRBJ2-7, is DTGVSQNPRHKITKRGQNVTFRCDPISEHNRLYWYRQTLGQGPEFLTYFQNEAQLEKSRLLSDRFSAERPKGSFSTLEIQRTEQGDSAMYLCASSLTGRAYEQYFGPGTRLTVT.

Ten or more counts support this clonotype. V usage is TRBV28 and J usage is TRBJ2-1; 13 bases fit TRBD2. Germline values: CDR1 MDHEN, CDR2 SYDVKM. The V segment lost 7 bases and the J segment 1 base; nucleotides outside the gene matches: 1. The CDR3 totals 15 residues. The CDR3 spells CASKLAGGSYNEQFF. DNA for the CDR3: TGTGCCAGCAAACTAGCGGGAGGGTCCTACAATGAGCAGTTCTTC. Variable domain in full (rest from reference TRBV28 and TRBJ2-1): DVKVTQSSRYLVKRTGEKVFLECVQDMDHENMFWYRQDPGLGLRLIYFSYDVKMKEKGDIPEGYSVSREKKERFSLILESASTNQTSMYLCASKLAGGSYNEQFFGPGTRLTVL.

This clonotype was seen ten or more times. This chain joins TRBV29-1 and TRBJ2-7, with D unresolved. The V end lost 4 bases, the J end lost 0 bases, and 10 bases lay between the germline ends. Germline CDR1 reads SQVTM; CDR2 reads ANQGSEA. CDR3 length: 13 residues. The chain's CDR3 is CSVVRPSSYEQYF. CDR3 DNA: TGCAGCGTTGTACGACCCAGCTCCTACGAGCAGTACTTC.

This chain uses TRBV11-2 with TRBJ1-6, with D possibly matching TRBD1 (5 bases). The CDR3 runs 14 residues. Trimming left V 6 bases short and J 11 bases short, with 17 bases between. Germline CDR1 and CDR2: SGHAT and FQNNGV. The CDR3 DNA follows: TGTGCCAGCAGACCAGGGCTGCCAGGCACACCCCTCCACTTT. Protein: CASRPGLPGTPLHF.

This clonotype was seen many times. This chain uses TRBV7-6 with TRBJ2-1; 12 bases fit TRBD2. This CDR3 region has 16 residues. V was pared by 4 bases and J by 6 bases, with 7 bases of the junction left unmatched. The germline V gene has CDR1 SGHVS and CDR2 FNYEAQ. Here the CDR3 DNA reads TGTGCCAGCAGCTCCTTGACTAGCGGGAGTATCAATGAGCAGTTCTTC. Its translation: CASSSLTSGSINEQFF. Complete variable domain (other parts from reference TRBV7-6 and TRBJ2-1): GAGVSQSPRYKVTKRGQDVALRCDPISGHVSLYWYRQALGQGPEFLTYFNYEAQQDKSGLPNDRFSAERPEGSISTLTIQRTEQRDSAMYRCASSSLTSGSINEQFFGPGTRLTVL.

The V gene is TRBV28, the J gene TRBJ2-3, with D possibly being TRBD2 (6 bases). In germline, CDR1 is MDHEN, CDR2 SYDVKM. V lost 3 bases, J lost 2 bases, and 18 bases lay in between. The length of the CDR3 is 17 residues. DNA for the CDR3: TGTGCCAGCAGTTTGGGACTTCAAGGGCGAATCACAGATACGCAGTATTTT. The encoded protein is CASSLGLQGRITDTQYF. The whole variable domain, remainder taken from reference TRBV28 and TRBJ2-3, is DVKVTQSSRYLVKRTGEKVFLECVQDMDHENMFWYRQDPGLGLRLIYFSYDVKMKEKGDIPEGYSVSREKKERFSLILESASTNQTSMYLCASSLGLQGRITDTQYFGPGTRLTVL.

V gene TRBV9 combines with J gene TRBJ2-7, with TRBD2 matching over 10 bases. Germline V gives CDR1 SGDLS, CDR2 YYNGEE. V trimming: 4 bases; J trimming: 4 bases; junction bases outside the gene matches: 11. The CDR3 spans 16 residues. The CDR3 region is CASSPGGGLAPYEQYF. The CDR3 DNA reads TGTGCCAGCAGCCCTGGGGGGGGACTAGCGCCTTACGAGCAGTACTTC.

There are many counts of this clonotype. The V call is TRBV6-1, the J call TRBJ2-7; D call uncertain. This CDR3 spans 16 amino acids. CDR1 is MNHNS and CDR2 is SASEGT in the germline V gene. With 6 bases removed from V and 0 bases from J, the gap between germline ends came to 18 bases. The CDR3 DNA reads as TGTGCCAGCAGCTTCGACCCTTCTCCCAGCTCCTACGAGCAGTACTTC. Its protein product is CASSFDPSPSSYEQYF.

A note on this clonotype: A read error may account for a junction end that differs from germline. The chain joins TRBV9 to TRBJ2-1; D gene uncertain. The CDR3 spans 17 residues. CDR1 and CDR2 (germline): SGDLS, YYNGEE. The CDR3 nucleotides are TGTGCCAGCAGCGCCCGGACCAGGAGCTCCCCCTATAATGAGCAGTTCTTC. It is translated as CASSARTRSSPYNEQFF.